This TCR beta chain is drawn from a study of cytomegalovirus exposure and HLA in healthy donors. Study-level results: A later analysis found TCR association rates differed by HLA locus, highest for DRB1 and lowest for HLA-C. Some V segments (TRBV6-2 and TRBV6-3 among them) were excluded as indistinguishable.

Trimming stripped 5 bases from V and 2 bases from J, with 10 bases between. The CDR3 sequence is 13 residues long. Germline CDR1 is SGHRS and CDR2 is YFSETQ. This clone was seen a few times. The antigen remains unidentified. 60 Vbeta and 13 Jbeta primers were used in PCR. Clones were read by immunoSEQ multiplex PCR, and TCRdb kept only the in-frame ones, dropping some. Seen here are around 180,000 clones, over 60% observed once, and the top ten hold roughly 1.6%. V and J are TRBV5-1 and TRBJ2-5; D not resolved. The TCR originated in a girl aged 5 to 17 in good health and CMV-seronegative. The specimen was PBMCs. The CDR3 here is CASRVGQQETQYF. Written as DNA, the CDR3 is TGCGCCAGCAGGGTTGGGCAGCAAGAGACCCAGTACTTC.